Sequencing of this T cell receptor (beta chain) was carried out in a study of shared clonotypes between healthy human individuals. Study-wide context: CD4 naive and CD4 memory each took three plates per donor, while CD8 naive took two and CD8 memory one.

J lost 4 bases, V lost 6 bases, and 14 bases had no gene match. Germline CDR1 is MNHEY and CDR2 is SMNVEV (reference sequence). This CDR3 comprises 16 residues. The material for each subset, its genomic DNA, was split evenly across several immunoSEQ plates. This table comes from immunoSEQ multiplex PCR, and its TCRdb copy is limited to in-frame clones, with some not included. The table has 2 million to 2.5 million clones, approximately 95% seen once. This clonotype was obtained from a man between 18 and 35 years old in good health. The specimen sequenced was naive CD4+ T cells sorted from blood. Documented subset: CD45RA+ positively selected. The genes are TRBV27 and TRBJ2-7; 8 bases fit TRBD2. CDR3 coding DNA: TGTGCCAGCAGGGGGGGAGGTGGGACTAGTAAGTACGAGCAGTACTTC. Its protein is CASRGGGGTSKYEQYF.